A selection of T cell receptor beta chains follows, all from one sample in a study of T cells in Graves' hyperthyroidism and ophthalmopathy. MiXCR, run by TCRdb on the multiplex PCR reads, gives a single entry per CDR3 protein. In the table there are roughly 380,000 distinct CDR3 sequences, roughly an eighth of which are singletons. The sample consisted of blood. The receptors shown here come from a woman under 30 with Graves' hyperthyroidism. The CDR3 runs from the conserved cysteine through the conserved F or W. Clone size appears in some rows only: once, few, many, or a class for an expanded clone.

size	J	length	V	CDR3
many	TRBJ1-2	13	TRBV27	CASSPRRVMGYTF
few	TRBJ2-2	15	TRBV27	CASSQETAYTGELFF
many	TRBJ2-7	14	TRBV5-1	CASSASSTWAEQYF
few	TRBJ2-7	15	TRBV5-6	CASSLISGRVNEQYF
many	TRBJ2-1	16	TRBV11-2	CASSSRDLRPHNEQFF
few	TRBJ2-1	14	TRBV5-1	CASSLDVLYNEQFF
many	TRBJ2-5	16	TRBV20-1	CSARDSLAGVQETQYF
many	TRBJ1-2	15	TRBV28	CASIPLGRANYGYTF
many	TRBJ1-5	14	TRBV2	CASSEYLGNQPQHF
few	TRBJ1-3	20	TRBV3-1	CASRGLIGTGVSSSGNTIYF
many	TRBJ2-5	15	TRBV3-1	CASSHPTGSAETQYF
many	TRBJ2-7	14	TRBV9	CASSVDRGSDEQYF
many	TRBJ2-1	16	TRBV6-1	CASSEAISGAYNEQFF
NA	TRBJ2-7	15	TRBV4-3	CASSLDPGLAQEQYF
NA	TRBJ2-7	14	TRBV4-1	CASSRPGSSYERYF
few	TRBJ2-7	13	TRBV28	CASKSGSTYEQYF
many	TRBJ2-1	19	TRBV7-9	CASSLVRLGAGLAYNEQFF
NA	TRBJ1-2	14	TRBV29-1	CSVALAGPLIGYTF
many	TRBJ2-7	14	TRBV6-1	CASSGGTGAYEQYF
many	TRBJ1-5	17	TRBV20-1	CSARSRGAASSNQPQHF
many	TRBJ1-4	16	TRBV30	CAWRPNRVTGDEKLFF
NA	TRBJ2-1	15	TRBV5-1	CASSRDRSSHNEQFF
NA	TRBJ1-5	15	TRBV2	CASSELREFNQPQHF
NA	TRBJ2-3	19	TRBV18	CASSPPYGTSGPSTDTQYF
NA	TRBJ1-4	16	TRBV6-1	CASSEASGATNEKLFF
many	TRBJ2-7	14	TRBV13	CASSFWGVSYEQYF
many	TRBJ2-7	16	TRBV10-3	CAISESLTGPTYEQYF
NA	TRBJ2-7	14	TRBV6-2/TRBV6-3	CASSYVQGTGEQYF
NA	TRBJ2-2	14	TRBV5-1	CASSWDVNTGELFF
few	TRBJ2-2	17	TRBV4-3	CASSQGSGRADTGELFF
NA	TRBJ1-2	15	TRBV7-9	CASSFGTGQMHGYTF
many	TRBJ1-2	14	TRBV7-9	CASSLGERLDGYTF
NA	TRBJ1-5	15	TRBV7-4	CASSLESSNGQPQHF
many	TRBJ1-1	13	TRBV6-1	CASTMVVYTEAFF
NA	TRBJ2-5	16	TRBV5-1	CASSLNNPGGPETQYF
many	TRBJ1-1	14	TRBV20-1	CSAGGTDPNTEAFF
few	TRBJ2-5	12	TRBV20-1	CSAGTNQETQYF
few	TRBJ2-7	14	TRBV5-6	CASSLVPSDYEQYF
many	TRBJ1-1	14	TRBV28	CASSLLQPNTEAFF
few	TRBJ2-7	13	TRBV20-1	CSARLAGPYEQYF
NA	TRBJ2-5	14	TRBV7-9	CASSFWGSQETQYF
NA	TRBJ2-3	16	TRBV20-1	CSALRLAGALTDTQYF
few	TRBJ2-3	16	TRBV18	CASSPLDSRGADTQYF
NA	TRBJ1-1	15	TRBV2	CASRSWDGDYTEAFF
few	TRBJ1-3	12	TRBV29-1	CSVEAGANTIYF
many	TRBJ1-2	14	TRBV3-1	CASSQGAGTGGYTF
many	TRBJ2-7	16	TRBV6-1	CASSASQGQGTYEQYF
few	TRBJ2-2	16	TRBV28	CASRVPDTVNTGELFF
many	TRBJ2-2	15	TRBV10-3	CAISSGRESTGELFF
many	TRBJ1-2	17	TRBV11-1	CASSGKGGTPYDYGYTF
many	TRBJ2-3	17	TRBV10-2	CASSESRLAGTTDTQYF
many	TRBJ2-3	14	TRBV7-3	CASSRDRRADTQYF
many	TRBJ1-2	15	TRBV6-1	CASSLPGQVNYGYTF
NA	TRBJ1-6	14	TRBV3-1	CASSPRQGGSPLHF
few	TRBJ1-5	14	TRBV19	CASRSSGLAQPQHF
NA	TRBJ1-1	14	TRBV20-1	CSARDGTAVTEAFF
many	TRBJ2-7	13	TRBV24-1	CATSQWDSYEQYF
many	TRBJ1-2	14	TRBV28	CASRDTNRVWGYTF
many	TRBJ2-7	13	TRBV27	CATSSRASYEQYF
many	TRBJ2-5	15	TRBV20-1	CSARPDRGEQETQYF